The rows below give T cell receptor beta chains drawn from one sample of a study of T cells expressing NK-cell markers. After re-calling the 5' RACE reads, TCRdb lists one entry per CDR3 protein, DNA absent. This specimen shows 300,000 or so distinct CDR3 sequences; the ten leading clones hold around 3.9%. The material sequenced was blood T cells: a sorted CD56 or NKG2C T cell subset, CD4+ or CD8+ T cells, or bulk PBMC T cells (not recorded which). The receptors shown here come from a woman between 18 and 70 years old in good health. CDR3s include the opening cysteine and the closing phenylalanine or tryptophan.

v_call: TRBV4-2
j_call: TRBJ2-1
cdr3_aa: CASSPKLAGGRNEQFF

v_call: TRBV24-1
j_call: TRBJ2-2
cdr3_aa: CATSDRRGGITGELFF

v_call: TRBV5-1
j_call: TRBJ2-3
cdr3_aa: CASSGGLAGGGTDTQYF

v_call: TRBV12-3/TRBV12-4
j_call: TRBJ2-2
cdr3_aa: CASTAIDREYTGELFF

v_call: TRBV5-4
j_call: TRBJ2-2
cdr3_aa: CASRQRAGNTGELFF

v_call: TRBV12-3/TRBV12-4
j_call: TRBJ2-3
cdr3_aa: CASSLSAGTQYF

v_call: TRBV3-1
j_call: TRBJ2-7
cdr3_aa: CASSQEVATSGTYEQYF

v_call: TRBV29-1
j_call: TRBJ2-3
cdr3_aa: CSAGGADTDTQYF

v_call: TRBV12-3/TRBV12-4
j_call: TRBJ2-7
cdr3_aa: CASRLGQSYEQYF

v_call: TRBV25-1
j_call: TRBJ2-5
cdr3_aa: CASSGDRVKTQYF

v_call: TRBV7-2
j_call: TRBJ2-1
cdr3_aa: CASSLAGGSLYNEQFF

v_call: TRBV12-3/TRBV12-4
j_call: TRBJ2-6
cdr3_aa: CASVVSGANVLTF

v_call: TRBV25-1
j_call: TRBJ2-1
cdr3_aa: CASRGTSSEQFF

v_call: TRBV2
j_call: TRBJ2-1
cdr3_aa: CASSDRQPPGAKDNEQFF

v_call: TRBV20-1
j_call: TRBJ1-6
cdr3_aa: CSARWSGRTNSPLHF

v_call: TRBV12-3/TRBV12-4
j_call: TRBJ2-5
cdr3_aa: CASSGVSTQYF

v_call: TRBV6-2/TRBV6-3
j_call: TRBJ2-1
cdr3_aa: CASSYSRLAPYNEQFF

v_call: TRBV4-3
j_call: TRBJ2-1
cdr3_aa: CASSQDRPVSYNEQFF

v_call: TRBV6-5
j_call: TRBJ2-3
cdr3_aa: CASSSSSGRGDTQYF

v_call: TRBV4-1
j_call: TRBJ2-4
cdr3_aa: CASSGAGFLAENIQYF

v_call: TRBV29-1
j_call: TRBJ1-1
cdr3_aa: CSAGRTGTNTEAFF

v_call: TRBV15
j_call: TRBJ2-7
cdr3_aa: CATSRGSAGIYEQYF

v_call: TRBV7-9
j_call: TRBJ2-7
cdr3_aa: CASSSGRTYEQYF

v_call: TRBV20-1
j_call: TRBJ2-3
cdr3_aa: CSALRGVDTQYF

v_call: TRBV5-1
j_call: TRBJ2-1
cdr3_aa: CASSGRGLSGSYNEQFF

v_call: TRBV6-1
j_call: TRBJ2-3
cdr3_aa: CASRGFMTGTDTQYF

v_call: TRBV18
j_call: TRBJ2-5
cdr3_aa: CASSPPEGQETQYF

v_call: TRBV5-4
j_call: TRBJ1-6
cdr3_aa: CASSLGGSPLHF

v_call: TRBV15
j_call: TRBJ2-2
cdr3_aa: CATRGGMNTGELFF

v_call: TRBV6-5
j_call: TRBJ2-2
cdr3_aa: CASSYASGRTGELFF

v_call: TRBV15
j_call: TRBJ1-3
cdr3_aa: CATSRDPGQSNTIYF

v_call: TRBV7-2
j_call: TRBJ1-2
cdr3_aa: CASSITGTIYGYTF

v_call: TRBV5-1
j_call: TRBJ2-1
cdr3_aa: CASSLAPGSADSRYNEQFF

v_call: TRBV5-1
j_call: TRBJ2-2
cdr3_aa: CASSQPQTTGELFF

v_call: TRBV5-1
j_call: TRBJ1-1
cdr3_aa: CASSLALGRGTEAFF

v_call: TRBV15
j_call: TRBJ2-1
cdr3_aa: CATSKQPGLAPNEQFF

v_call: TRBV12-3/TRBV12-4
j_call: TRBJ1-5
cdr3_aa: CASSQGSLSQPQHF

v_call: TRBV7-2
j_call: TRBJ1-1
cdr3_aa: CASSFSRLDTEAFF